The next 17 T cell receptor beta chains were all read from a single sample in a study of long-term antiretroviral therapy in people with HIV. Running of the v3.0 immunoSEQ assay took place at survey level. Clones were read by immunoSEQ multiplex PCR, and TCRdb kept only the in-frame ones, dropping some. The sample records fewer than 25,000 clones, just over 85% being singletons. Sequencing used unsorted PBMCs, obtained 1.2 years after starting antiretroviral therapy. These receptors originate from a man aged 45-65 years with HIV.

The chain is built from TRBV6-9 and TRBJ1-1; 7 nucleotides line up with TRBD1. Per the germline V gene, CDR1 is MNHGY and CDR2 is SVAAGI. This CDR3 comprises 13 residues. Trimming removed 7 bases from V and 4 bases from J; junction bases left unmatched: 6. The CDR3 coding sequence is TGTGCCAGCAATAAACAGGGGAGCACTGAAGCTTTCTTT. Protein: CASNKQGSTEAFF.

Written as DNA, the CDR3 is TGTGCCTGGAGGGTTGGTAGCGGGGTCACAGGGGAGCTGTTTTTT. It translates to CAWRVGSGVTGELFF. This chain uses TRBV30 with TRBJ2-2; 8 positions agree with TRBD2. With V trimmed by 3 bases and J by 8 bases, 11 bases remained unmatched. The CDR3 has 15 residues. Germline CDR1 is GTSNPN and CDR2 is SVGIG (reference sequence).

The chain recombines TRBV6-5 with TRBJ1-1; TRBD1 matches at 11 bases. Losses at the gene ends were 5 bases for V and 0 bases for J; bases not matched to a gene: 2. The CDR3 consists of 15 residues. The germline gives CDR1 MNHEY, CDR2 SVGAGI. CDR3 in DNA: TGTGCCAGCAGTGGGGACAGGGGGTTGAACACTGAAGCTTTCTTT. Its translation is CASSGDRGLNTEAFF.

This chain uses TRBV18 with TRBJ1-6, with D perhaps matching TRBD1 (6 bases). Trimming shortened V by 4 bases and J by 10 bases, and 14 bases separated the two germline ends. The CDR3 contains 14 residues. CDR1 is KGHSH, CDR2 LQKENI, per germline. The chain's CDR3 is CASSRSGERSPLHF. DNA of the CDR3: TGTGCCAGCTCACGTTCAGGGGAACGGTCACCCCTCCACTTT.

The rearrangement joins TRBV7-2 to TRBJ2-3; D not certain. The CDR3 sequence is 15 residues long. Deletions cut 6 bases from V and 2 bases from J, with 15 bases between. In germline, CDR1 is SGHTA, CDR2 FQGNSA. The CDR3 region is CASSQRRPPTDTQYF. The DNA of the CDR3 is TGTGCCAGCAGTCAGAGGCGCCCCCCCACAGATACGCAGTATTTT.

This clone came up once. This CDR3 reads CASSPGTASRYGYTF. For the CDR3, the DNA is TGTGCCAGCAGTCCCGGAACCGCCTCCCGCTATGGCTACACCTTC. This chain links TRBV27 with TRBJ1-2, with unresolved D. Germline CDR1 is MNHEY and CDR2 is SMNVEV (reference sequence). The V end was cut by 5 bases, the J end by 4 bases, with 17 bases between. This CDR3 contains 15 residues.

This sequence joins TRBV14 and TRBJ2-5; TRBD2 aligns across 7 bases. Germline V lookup: CDR1 SGHDN, CDR2 FVKESK. This CDR3 comprises 15 residues. The J segment lost 4 bases and the V segment lost 4 bases, leaving 9 bases of the junction unmatched. As DNA, the CDR3 is TGTGCCAGCAGCCTCCTTGGGGAGGGGAGAGAGACCCAGTACTTC. Translated, it gives CASSLLGEGRETQYF.

The chain carries TRBV28 and TRBJ1-1; D gene unclear. V was trimmed by 3 bases and J by 3 bases, leaving 11 bases between them. Germline CDR1 and CDR2: MDHEN and SYDVKM. The CDR3 totals 14 residues. The CDR3 loop is CASSLDVLYTEAFF. The CDR3, as DNA: TGTGCCAGCAGTTTGGACGTCTTGTACACTGAAGCTTTCTTT.

The chain is built from TRBV4-1 and TRBJ2-7; TRBD2 might be the D (6 bases). The germline V gene has CDR1 MGHRA and CDR2 YSYEKL. With 0 bases removed from V and 2 bases from J, the gap between germline ends came to 11 bases. The CDR3 consists of 15 residues. The CDR3 nucleotides read TGCGCCAGCAGCCAAGAGGAGGGCACAACCTACGAGCAGTACTTC. Amino acids: CASSQEEGTTYEQYF.

The chain carries TRBV30 and TRBJ1-1; no definite D call. V shed 1 base and J shed 0 bases, with 6 bases lying between them. Germline loops: CDR1 GTSNPN, CDR2 SVGIG (reference sequence). This CDR3 contains 13 residues. The CDR3 here is CAWSGVLNTEAFF. CDR3 in DNA: TGTGCCTGGAGTGGGGTTTTGAACACTGAAGCTTTCTTT.

The V call is TRBV4-3, the J call TRBJ2-3; TRBD2 is a possible D gene (5 bases). The CDR3 is made up of 16 amino acids. V lost 1 base, J lost 0 bases, and 11 bases lay in between. Looked up from germline, CDR1 is LGHNA and CDR2 is YSLEER. The CDR3 sequence is CASSQGWRTSTDTQYF. Here the CDR3 DNA reads TGCGCCAGCAGCCAAGGTTGGCGGACTAGCACAGATACGCAGTATTTT.

The rearrangement joins TRBV6-1 to TRBJ2-7, with 7 bases matching TRBD2. Germline V gene sequence: CDR1 MNHNS, CDR2 SASEGT. This CDR3 region has 14 residues. Trimming took 4 bases from V and 0 from J; bases not matched to a gene: 3. Written as DNA, the CDR3 is TGTGCCAGCAGTGGCGGGACTACCTCCTACGAGCAGTACTTC. This sequence encodes CASSGGTTSYEQYF.

The V and J genes are TRBV7-2 and TRBJ2-7, with D perhaps matching TRBD1 (5 bases). The CDR3 sequence is 15 residues long. CDR1 is SGHTA and CDR2 is FQGNSA in the germline V gene. Trimming stripped 5 bases from V and 5 bases from J, with 19 bases between. CDR3 loop: CASSTRDTGRDEQYF. The CDR3 DNA reads TGTGCCAGCAGCACCCGCGACACCGGCAGGGACGAGCAGTACTTC.

Only one count was recorded for this clone. Written as DNA, the CDR3 is TGCGCCAGCAGCCTTCACGGGACAGGGATAGGGCCTGGGGCCAACGTCCTGACTTTC. Encoded protein: CASSLHGTGIGPGANVLTF. This rearrangement joins TRBV4-1 to TRBJ2-6; 9 bases fit TRBD1. The CDR3 is made up of 19 amino acids. Trimming removed 4 bases from V and 2 bases from J; junction bases left unmatched: 12. Looked up from germline, CDR1 is MGHRA and CDR2 is YSYEKL.

This chain uses TRBV28 with TRBJ2-7, with 7 nucleotides matching TRBD2. J lost 1 base, V lost 2 bases, and 2 bases had no gene match. This CDR3 is built from 14 residues. The germline V gene has CDR1 MDHEN and CDR2 SYDVKM. CDR3 bases: TGTGCCAGCAGTTTACTAGCGGAATCCTACGAGCAGTACTTC. As protein: CASSLLAESYEQYF.

The chain carries TRBV27 and TRBJ1-2; D uncertain. In germline, CDR1 is MNHEY, CDR2 SMNVEV (reference sequence). This CDR3 is built from 15 residues. V was pared by 5 bases and J by 3 bases, with 16 bases between. CDR3 DNA: TGTGCCAGCAGTGGCGGGAGTCCGGCCCACTATGGCTACACCTTC. This translates into CASSGGSPAHYGYTF.

The gene calls are TRBV28 and TRBJ2-3, with 10 bases lining up with TRBD1. This CDR3 contains 15 residues. The germline CDR1 and CDR2 sequences are MDHEN and SYDVKM. With V trimmed by 6 bases and J by 3 bases, 6 bases remained unmatched. The CDR3 spells CASSKPGQGTDTQYF. CDR3 in DNA: TGTGCCAGCAGCAAACCGGGACAGGGGACAGATACGCAGTATTTT.